The rows below give T cell receptor beta chains drawn from one sample of a study of read filtering for tumor transcriptome and immune sequencing. From the reads, TCRdb called clonotypes with MiXCR, one entry per CDR3 protein. The table lists about 24,000 distinct CDR3 sequences, 20% to 25% of them singletons. Source material: a population of CD138-negative cells sorted from bone marrow. The receptors here all came from a donor over 35 with multiple myeloma. CDR3s include the opening cysteine and the closing phenylalanine or tryptophan. The order of the fields is V gene, clone size, D gene, J gene, CDR3 protein, CDR3 DNA. D genes are given only for firm matches. The size entry is marked missing in some rows and otherwise reads once, few, many or a size class.

V: TRBV28; size: -; D: -; J: TRBJ2-7; CDR3: CASRIDSSHEQYF; DNA: TGTGCCAGTAGGATTGACTCCTCCCACGAGCAGTACTTC
V: TRBV9; size: many; D: TRBD1; J: TRBJ2-1; CDR3: CASSVGAGGNEQFF; DNA: TGTGCCAGCAGCGTAGGGGCAGGGGGCAATGAGCAGTTCTTC
V: TRBV30; size: many; D: TRBD2; J: TRBJ2-5; CDR3: CAWSRAGATSWGETQYF; DNA: TGTGCCTGGAGTCGAGCGGGAGCTACCTCTTGGGGGGAGACCCAGTACTTC
V: TRBV6-2/TRBV6-3; size: many; D: -; J: TRBJ2-5; CDR3: CASTSRRGGQRETQYF; DNA: TGTGCCAGCACCTCTAGGAGGGGGGGCCAGAGAGAGACCCAGTACTTC
V: TRBV12-3/TRBV12-4; size: many; D: TRBD2; J: TRBJ2-3; CDR3: CASSPRGSGTKDTQYF; DNA: TGTGCCAGCAGTCCCCGGGGTAGCGGGACGAAGGATACGCAGTATTTT
V: TRBV29-1; size: -; D: -; J: TRBJ2-3; CDR3: CCVRRGSTDTQYF; DNA: TGCTGCGTTAGACGGGGGAGCACAGACACGCAGTATTTT
V: TRBV6-6; size: many; D: -; J: TRBJ2-7; CDR3: CASSYGSEQYF; DNA: TGTGCCAGCAGTTACGGGAGCGAGCAGTACTTC
V: TRBV7-8; size: many; D: TRBD2; J: TRBJ2-5; CDR3: CASSKGTSGRAGQETQYF; DNA: TGTGCCAGCAGCAAAGGGACTAGCGGGAGGGCCGGGCAAGAGACCCAGTACTTC
V: TRBV15; size: medium-sized; D: -; J: TRBJ2-1; CDR3: CATSRERETSYNEQFF; DNA: TGTGCCACCAGCAGAGAACGGGAGACCTCCTACAATGAGCAGTTCTTC
V: TRBV6-5; size: many; D: -; J: TRBJ2-5; CDR3: CASSYGGEQETQYF; DNA: TGTGCCAGCAGTTACGGAGGGGAACAAGAGACCCAGTACTTC
V: TRBV7-2; size: -; D: TRBD1; J: TRBJ1-6; CDR3: CASSLAAGQGESPLHF; DNA: TGTGCCAGCAGCTTAGCAGCGGGACAGGGTGAATCACCCCTCCACTTT
V: TRBV29-1; size: many; D: -; J: TRBJ2-6; CDR3: CSVGAGTGANVLTF; DNA: TGCAGCGTTGGGGCCGGGACCGGGGCCAACGTCCTGACTTTC
V: TRBV20-1; size: few; D: -; J: TRBJ2-5; CDR3: CSARDLGVQETQYF; DNA: TGCAGTGCTAGAGATCTGGGGGTCCAAGAGACCCAGTACTTC
V: TRBV5-4; size: -; D: -; J: TRBJ1-3; CDR3: CASSTQGPSGNTIYF; DNA: TGTGCCAGCAGCACTCAGGGACCCTCTGGAAACACCATATATTTT
V: TRBV3-1; size: many; D: TRBD1; J: TRBJ2-7; CDR3: CASSRNRGSSYEQYF; DNA: TGTGCCAGCAGCCGCAACAGGGGGTCTTCCTACGAGCAGTACTTC
V: TRBV9; size: many; D: TRBD2; J: TRBJ2-5; CDR3: CASSQPGLAMLETQYF; DNA: TGTGCCAGCAGTCAACCGGGACTAGCGATGCTAGAGACCCAGTACTTC
V: TRBV29-1; size: few; D: -; J: TRBJ2-1; CDR3: CGRGLAGSSYNEQFF; DNA: TGCGGCAGGGGGTTAGCGGGCTCATCGTACAATGAGCAGTTCTTC
V: TRBV18; size: many; D: TRBD2; J: TRBJ2-7; CDR3: CASSPFREGFYEQYF; DNA: TGTGCCAGCTCACCATTCCGGGAGGGTTTTTACGAGCAGTACTTC
V: TRBV6-6; size: many; D: -; J: TRBJ2-1; CDR3: CASRGLTEQFF; DNA: TGTGCCAGCAGGGGGTTGACGGAGCAGTTCTTC
V: TRBV13; size: medium-sized; D: TRBD2; J: TRBJ2-1; CDR3: CASSYSGANSYNEQFF; DNA: TGTGCCAGCAGCTATAGCGGGGCGAACTCCTACAATGAGCAGTTCTTC
V: TRBV28; size: many; D: TRBD2; J: TRBJ2-5; CDR3: CASRASGRGETQYF; DNA: TGTGCCAGCAGGGCTAGCGGGAGGGGGGAGACCCAGTACTTC
V: TRBV20-1; size: many; D: TRBD2; J: TRBJ2-3; CDR3: CSASSQREGLGDTQYF; DNA: TGCAGTGCTAGTTCCCAGCGGGAGGGCCTTGGAGATACGCAGTATTTT
V: TRBV20-1; size: many; D: -; J: TRBJ2-7; CDR3: CSATQVGPSYEQYF; DNA: TGCAGTGCTACCCAGGTTGGCCCCTCCTACGAGCAGTACTTC
V: TRBV14; size: many; D: -; J: TRBJ1-1; CDR3: CASSRSVWMNTEAFF; DNA: TGTGCCAGCAGCCGAAGCGTGTGGATGAACACTGAAGCTTTCTTT
V: TRBV18; size: many; D: -; J: TRBJ2-2; CDR3: CASSPTLVNTGELFF; DNA: TGTGCCAGCTCACCAACCCTCGTGAACACCGGGGAGCTGTTTTTT
V: TRBV11-2; size: many; D: -; J: TRBJ2-7; CDR3: CASGRNSYEQYF; DNA: TGTGCCAGCGGGCGAAACTCCTACGAGCAGTACTTC
V: TRBV29-1; size: many; D: TRBD2; J: TRBJ2-4; CDR3: CSVEVGGLAGGIAKNIQYF; DNA: TGCAGCGTTGAAGTTGGGGGACTAGCGGGAGGAATAGCCAAAAACATTCAGTACTTC
V: TRBV20-1; size: many; D: -; J: TRBJ2-1; CDR3: CSARDPIGSGQFF; DNA: TGCAGTGCTAGAGACCCCATAGGGAGCGGGCAGTTCTTC
V: TRBV21-1; size: -; D: -; J: TRBJ2-1; CDR3: CASSKAYGRSNYNEQFF; DNA: TGTGCCAGCAGCAAAGCTTACGGTCGGTCTAACTACAATGAGCAGTTCTTC
V: TRBV2; size: -; D: -; J: TRBJ2-2; CDR3: CASSDRKHRGAVF; DNA: TGTGCCAGCAGTGACAGGAAACACCGGGGAGCTGTTTTT
V: TRBV9; size: medium-sized; D: TRBD2; J: TRBJ2-2; CDR3: CASSVGSGRGTGELFF; DNA: TGTGCCAGCAGCGTAGGATCCGGGAGGGGGACCGGGGAGCTGTTTTTT
V: TRBV5-1; size: once; D: TRBD1; J: TRBJ1-1; CDR3: CASSKVDRGTVAFF; DNA: TGCGCCAGTAGCAAAGTGGACAGGGGTACTGTAGCTTTCTTT
V: TRBV28; size: medium-sized; D: TRBD1; J: TRBJ2-3; CDR3: CASTPGQGVDTQYF; DNA: TGTGCCAGCACCCCGGGACAGGGAGTAGATACGCAGTATTTT
V: TRBV3-1; size: many; D: -; J: TRBJ2-1; CDR3: CASSPRRGSYNEQFF; DNA: TGTGCCAGCAGCCCAAGGAGGGGCTCCTACAATGAGCAGTTCTTC
V: TRBV5-5; size: many; D: -; J: TRBJ1-4; CDR3: CASSATPSQNEKLFF; DNA: TGTGCCAGCAGCGCGACACCCAGCCAAAATGAAAAACTGTTTTTT
V: TRBV25-1; size: many; D: -; J: TRBJ1-1; CDR3: CASKGTVTTEAFF; DNA: TGTGCCAGCAAAGGTACAGTGACCACTGAAGCTTTCTTT